The 25 T cell receptor beta chains below all came from one sample that was sequenced in a study of blood T cell repertoires in COVID-19. Sequencing was performed with immunoSEQ multiplex PCR; in TCRdb, only in-frame clones are kept and a portion is missing. This table has some 250,000 clones, roughly 84% appearing once. The source material was peripheral blood. The receptor source for this set is a man aged 55 to 70 with acute or convalescent COVID-19.

The chain uses TRBV5-1 and TRBJ2-4; TRBD2 aligns across 10 bases. The CDR3 is 16 residues long. Per germline, CDR1 SGHRS and CDR2 YFSETQ. V lost 1 base to trimming and J lost 7 bases; unmatched junction nucleotides: 8. The CDR3 here is CASSLSLAGEWNIQYF. The DNA for the CDR3 is TGCGCCAGCAGCTTGAGCCTAGCGGGGGAGTGGAACATTCAGTACTTC.

The V call is TRBV18, the J call TRBJ2-7; 7 bases line up with TRBD1. The CDR3 totals 13 residues. CDR1 KGHSH and CDR2 LQKENI come from the germline V gene. Trimming removed 6 bases from V and 5 bases from J; junction bases left unmatched: 7. The CDR3 region is CASSPDRVHEQYF. In DNA form, the CDR3 reads TGTGCCAGCTCTCCCGACAGGGTCCACGAGCAGTACTTC.

The chain couples TRBV10-3 to TRBJ1-5; D gene ambiguous. Trimming pared 3 bases from V and 5 bases from J, leaving 8 bases between. Germline V gene sequence: CDR1 ENHRY, CDR2 SYGVKD. The CDR3 spans 13 residues. The DNA of the CDR3 is TGTGCCATCAGTGACCAGCGCTATCAGCCCCAGCATTTT. It translates to CAISDQRYQPQHF.

This rearrangement joins TRBV29-1 to TRBJ2-3; 9 bases fit TRBD2. CDR3 length: 14 residues. Germline assignment: CDR1 SQVTM and CDR2 ANQGSEA. Trimming cost V 5 bases and J 5 bases; bases outside gene matches: 8. This CDR3 reads CSVRGTSIQDTQYF. Written as DNA, the CDR3 is TGCAGCGTTCGCGGGACTAGCATTCAAGATACGCAGTATTTT.

This clone was picked up a small number of times. J is TRBJ2-3 and V is TRBV11-2; D unclear. Looked up from germline, CDR1 is SGHAT and CDR2 is FQNNGV. The V end lost 7 bases, the J end lost 1 base, and 12 bases lay between the germline ends. The CDR3 consists of 14 residues. The CDR3 reads CASIPRSGTDTQYF. The CDR3, as DNA: TGTGCCAGCATCCCAAGAAGCGGCACAGATACGCAGTATTTT. The complete variable domain, with remaining parts taken from reference TRBV11-2 and TRBJ2-3, reads EAGVAQSPRYKIIEKRQSVAFWCNPISGHATLYWYQQILGQGPKLLIQFQNNGVVDDSQLPKDRFSAERLKGVDSTLKIQPAKLEDSAVYLCASIPRSGTDTQYFGPGTRLTVL.

The chain couples TRBV7-8 to TRBJ2-7; the match to TRBD1 covers 10 bases. The CDR3 contains 16 residues. Germline CDR1 and CDR2: SGHVS and FQNEAQ. V was clipped by 4 bases and J by 2 bases; unmatched bases: 8. CDR3 loop: CASSSQRGQGTYEQYF. The CDR3 region has the DNA TGTGCCAGCAGCTCCCAACGGGGACAGGGGACCTACGAGCAGTACTTC.

The CDR3 loop reads CASSLAGMEAFF. As DNA, the CDR3 is TGCGCCAGCAGCTTGGCAGGGATGGAAGCTTTCTTT. The chain combines TRBV5-1 with TRBJ1-1, with D perhaps TRBD1 (5 bases). The CDR3 is 12 residues long. Trimming took off 0 bases at V and 8 bases at J, with 8 bases between the two ends. Germline V gene sequence: CDR1 SGHRS, CDR2 YFSETQ.

In this sample, this clone turned up once. The rearrangement uses TRBV19 and TRBJ2-7; the D is unclear. There are 14 residues in the CDR3. The V gene's germline CDR1 is LNHDA and CDR2 SQIVND (reference sequence). Trimming stripped 3 bases from V and 2 bases from J, with 11 bases between. CDR3: CASSISVGAYEQYF. The CDR3 nucleotides read TGTGCCAGTAGTATTAGTGTCGGAGCCTACGAGCAGTACTTC.

The genes are TRBV7-2 and TRBJ2-7; possibly TRBD2 for D (6 bases). Trimming removed 1 base at V and 8 bases at J, with 18 bases between. The CDR3 consists of 15 residues. The V gene's germline CDR1 is SGHTA and CDR2 FQGNSA. CDR3 DNA: TGTGCCAGCAGCTTAGATTTTAGCGGTCCTATCAAGCAGTACTTC. Amino acids: CASSLDFSGPIKQYF. Filled out from reference TRBV7-2 and TRBJ2-7, the complete variable domain reads GAGVSQSPSNKVTEKGKDVELRCDPISGHTALYWYRQSLGQGLEFLIYFQGNSAPDKSGLPSDRFSAERTGGSVSTLTIQRTQQEDSAVYLCASSLDFSGPIKQYFGPGTRLTVT.

This sequence joins TRBV5-1 and TRBJ1-1, with 7 bases identical to TRBD1. Looked up from germline, CDR1 is SGHRS and CDR2 is YFSETQ. The CDR3 is 15 amino acids. The V and J ends lost 4 bases and 2 bases, in that order; junction bases with no gene match: 8. The CDR3 here is CASSPTRTGNTEAFF. The DNA for the CDR3 is TGCGCCAGCAGCCCGACCAGGACAGGTAACACTGAAGCTTTCTTT.

About this clone itself: One end of the junction fails to match germline, which may point to a read error. The rearrangement uses TRBV12-3 or TRBV12-4 and TRBJ1-1; 8 nucleotides line up with TRBD1. This CDR3 comprises 13 residues. The CDR3 DNA reads as TGTGTCAGCAGTGCACAGGGGGACACTGAAGCTTTCTTT. It specifies CVSSAQGDTEAFF.

The V gene is TRBV6-1, the J gene TRBJ2-7; D perhaps matches TRBD2 (5 bases). The V end was cut by 3 bases, the J end by 5 bases, with 17 bases between. Germline V gene lookup returns CDR1 MNHNS and CDR2 SASEGT. The CDR3 extends over 15 amino acids. This chain's CDR3 is CASSDLGGAVHEQYF. CDR3 sequence (DNA): TGTGCCAGCAGTGACCTCGGAGGCGCAGTCCACGAGCAGTACTTC.

V gene TRBV14 combines with J gene TRBJ2-5; no clear D. Germline CDR1 reads SGHDN; CDR2 reads FVKESK. The V and J ends lost 4 bases and 5 bases respectively, with 17 bases between them. The CDR3 runs 15 residues. The CDR3 nucleotides read TGTGCCAGCAGCCCTGTCTCTCCAGGATCGGAGACCCAGTACTTC. Amino acid sequence: CASSPVSPGSETQYF.

This chain joins TRBV20-1 and TRBJ1-2; D may be TRBD1 (6 bases). Trimming stripped 3 bases from V and 4 bases from J, with 9 bases between. The CDR3 is 12 residues long. Germline CDR1 and CDR2: DFQATT and SNEGSKA (reference sequence). The CDR3 protein is CSASAGVYGYTF. The CDR3 coding sequence is TGCAGTGCTAGTGCAGGGGTCTATGGCTACACCTTC.

The chain has TRBV6-5 and TRBJ1-5; tentative D call: TRBD1 (6 bases). Trimming cost V 4 bases and J 7 bases, with 20 bases left between them. Per the germline V gene, CDR1 is MNHEY and CDR2 is SVGAGI. The CDR3 sequence is 16 residues long. CDR3: CASSFRDTGAEQPQHF. The CDR3 DNA sequence: TGTGCCAGCAGTTTCCGGGACACCGGCGCGGAGCAGCCCCAGCATTTT.

The rearrangement uses TRBV19 and TRBJ2-3, with TRBD2 identical over 12 bases. This CDR3 spans 19 amino acids. Trimming at V came to 2 bases and at J to 6 bases, leaving 15 bases not matched to a gene. CDR1 is LNHDA, CDR2 SQIVND, per germline (reference sequence). CDR3: CASSIWLAGGSYISDTQYF. The CDR3 nucleotides are TGTGCCAGTAGTATATGGCTAGCGGGAGGGTCCTACATATCGGATACGCAGTATTTT.

The J gene is TRBJ2-2, the V gene TRBV19; 8 positions agree with TRBD2. This CDR3 is built from 18 residues. Per germline, CDR1 LNHDA and CDR2 SQIVND (reference sequence). V lost 7 bases to trimming and J lost 5 bases; unmatched junction nucleotides: 18. The CDR3 DNA reads TGTGCCAGTACCCTCCGGGGGGGAAGCGGGAGCCGTACCGGGGAGCTGTTTTTT. This gives the protein CASTLRGGSGSRTGELFF.

This chain connects TRBV9 to TRBJ2-2; TRBD1 is a possible D gene (6 bases). Trimming took 4 bases from V and 3 from J, leaving 13 bases between them. This CDR3 spans 15 amino acids. Germline lookup yields CDR1 SGDLS and CDR2 YYNGEE. The CDR3 coding sequence is TGTGCCAGCAGCCCAAGACAGGCCTACACCGGGGAGCTGTTTTTT. Residues: CASSPRQAYTGELFF.

V gene TRBV9 combines with J gene TRBJ2-2; 11 bases fit TRBD2. Germline CDR1 reads SGDLS; CDR2 reads YYNGEE. CDR3 length: 16 amino acids. Unmatched junction bases numbered 6, after V lost 2 bases and J lost 6 bases. In nucleotides, the CDR3 is TGTGCCAGCAGCGTGGTAGCGGGAGGGCCGGCCGGGGAGCTGTTTTTT. Translating it yields CASSVVAGGPAGELFF.

The chain couples TRBV5-4 to TRBJ2-1, with 10 bases lining up with TRBD2. V was clipped by 4 bases and J by 2 bases; unmatched bases: 6. The length of the CDR3 is 16 residues. CDR1 and CDR2 from the germline V gene are SGHNT and YYREEE (reference sequence). This CDR3 reads CASSRSLAGAYNEQFF. The DNA of the CDR3 is TGTGCCAGCAGCCGTTCCCTAGCGGGAGCCTACAATGAGCAGTTCTTC.

V is TRBV5-5 and J is TRBJ1-3, with no clear D. V was cut by 0 bases and J by 0 bases, with 13 bases left in between. CDR3 length: 17 amino acids. CDR1 and CDR2 from the germline V gene are SGHKS and YYEKEE (reference sequence). CDR3 sequence: CASSLASGWSSGNTIYF. CDR3 bases: TGTGCCAGCAGCTTGGCCTCGGGATGGAGCTCTGGAAACACCATATATTTT.

The chain carries TRBV13 and TRBJ1-1, with unresolved D. Per the germline V gene, CDR1 is PRHDT and CDR2 is FYEKMQ (reference sequence). This CDR3 is 12 amino acids long. The germline V and J ends were trimmed by 1 base and 6 bases, with 6 bases remaining between them. As DNA, the CDR3 is TGTGCCAGCAGCTTAGAGCGGTCTGAAGCTTTCTTT. It codes for CASSLERSEAFF. Full variable domain (rest looked up from reference TRBV13 and TRBJ1-1): AAGVIQSPRHLIKEKRETATLKCYPIPRHDTVYWYQQGPGQDPQFLISFYEKMQSDKGSIPDRFSAQQFSDYHSELNMSSLELGDSALYFCASSLERSEAFFGQGTRLTVV.

There are a few counts of this clone. The junction and the germline gene differ at one end; a read error may be behind it. The chain carries TRBV28 and TRBJ2-7; possible D gene TRBD1, 5 bases. Per germline, CDR1 MDHEN and CDR2 SYDVKM. This CDR3 comprises 15 residues. CDR3 in amino acids: CASSPAGHVSHEQYF. The CDR3 DNA sequence: TGTGCCAGCAGCCCCGCAGGGCATGTCTCCCACGAGCAGTACTTC.

This clone was picked up one time. CDR3 loop: CSAEGWTRFTDTQYF. In nucleotides, the CDR3 is TGCAGCGCTGAGGGATGGACTCGATTCACAGATACGCAGTATTTT. V usage is TRBV29-1 and J usage is TRBJ2-3, with D perhaps matching TRBD2 (5 bases). CDR3 length: 15 amino acids. CDR1 and CDR2 (germline): SQVTM, ANQGSEA. V was pared by 7 bases and J by 2 bases, with 19 bases between.

About this clone itself: Other nucleotide sequences from this sample produce the same CDR3. This sequence joins TRBV5-1 and TRBJ2-1; 7 bases map to TRBD1. V shed 0 bases and J 3 bases; nucleotides not matched to a gene: 3. The CDR3 contains 15 residues. From germline, CDR1 is SGHRS and CDR2 YFSETQ. DNA for the CDR3: TGCGCCAGCAGCTTGGGAGGGGGCGGCTACAATGAGCAGTTCTTC. This encodes CASSLGGGGYNEQFF.